Each of the 18 T cell receptor beta chains below was sequenced from the same sample in a study of blood T cell repertoires in COVID-19. Profiling relied on immunoSEQ multiplex PCR, and the TCRdb table lists in-frame clones only, not all of them. The sample lists roughly 87,000 clones, approximately 92% occurring once. Sequenced material: peripheral blood. These receptors were taken from a woman aged 80 or older with active COVID-19.

The chain is built from TRBV2 and TRBJ2-1; D may be TRBD1 (6 bases). This CDR3 is built from 14 residues. Per germline, CDR1 SNHLY and CDR2 FYNNEI. Trimming shortened V by 5 bases and J by 4 bases, and 12 bases separated the two germline ends. DNA for the CDR3: TGTGCCAGCAGTTTCAGGGGAACTTACAATGAGCAGTTCTTC. Its translation is CASSFRGTYNEQFF. Full variable domain (missing parts from reference TRBV2 and TRBJ2-1): EPEVTQTPSHQVTQMGQEVILRCVPISNHLYFYWYRQILGQKVEFLVSFYNNEISEKSEIFDDQFSVERPDGSNFTLKIRSTKLEDSAMYFCASSFRGTYNEQFFGPGTRLTVL.

This chain connects TRBV13 to TRBJ2-1; 11 nucleotides agree with TRBD1. The CDR3 consists of 16 residues. Germline CDR1 reads PRHDT; CDR2 reads FYEKMQ (reference sequence). With 0 bases clipped from V and 8 bases from J, the junction kept 6 bases outside the gene matches. In DNA form, the CDR3 reads TGTGCCAGCAGCTTAGGTTGGACAGGGGGCGACTATGAGCAGTTCTTC. Protein: CASSLGWTGGDYEQFF.

This chain uses TRBV6-2 or TRBV6-3 with TRBJ1-2; 9 nucleotides align to TRBD1. This CDR3 has 15 residues. V lost 1 base to trimming and J lost 6 bases; unmatched junction nucleotides: 6. Looked up from germline, CDR1 is MNHEY and CDR2 is SVGEGT. CDR3 protein: CASSYWDRAENGYTF. The CDR3 bases are TGTGCCAGCAGTTACTGGGACAGGGCGGAGAATGGCTACACCTTC.

J is TRBJ2-3 and V is TRBV9; tentative D call: TRBD1 (6 bases). V dropped 4 bases and J dropped 2 bases, with 17 bases sitting between them. CDR1 is SGDLS and CDR2 is YYNGEE in the germline V gene. The CDR3 has 16 amino acids. This chain's CDR3 is CASSLQGRTTTDTQYF. Written as DNA, the CDR3 is TGTGCCAGCAGCCTCCAGGGGCGGACCACCACAGATACGCAGTATTTT.

This chain uses TRBV28 with TRBJ2-7; 8 nucleotides align to TRBD1. Trimming cost V 5 bases and J 5 bases; bases outside gene matches: 11. Germline loops: CDR1 MDHEN, CDR2 SYDVKM. The CDR3 has 15 residues. This CDR3 is CASSPLRTGSHEQYF. Here the CDR3 DNA reads TGTGCCAGCAGTCCCCTCCGGACAGGGAGCCACGAGCAGTACTTC. Based on the CDR3 plus reference TRBV28 and TRBJ2-7, the full variable domain is DVKVTQSSRYLVKRTGEKVFLECVQDMDHENMFWYRQDPGLGLRLIYFSYDVKMKEKGDIPEGYSVSREKKERFSLILESASTNQTSMYLCASSPLRTGSHEQYFGPGTRLTVT.

The V call is TRBV12-3 or TRBV12-4, the J call TRBJ2-1; possibly TRBD2 for D (6 bases). V lost 8 bases to trimming and J lost 5 bases, with 13 bases between them. CDR3 length equals 13 residues. For the CDR3, the DNA is TGTGCCAGCCTAGCGAACAACGACAATGAGCAGTTCTTC. Protein product: CASLANNDNEQFF.

The V and J genes are TRBV19 and TRBJ1-1; D might be TRBD1 (5 bases). Trimming took off 7 bases at V and 0 bases at J, with 21 bases between the two ends. Germline V CDR1 and CDR2: LNHDA, SQIVND (reference sequence). This CDR3 has 17 residues. The CDR3, as DNA: TGTGCCAGTACCCTACCCTCGAGACAGAATTTGAACACTGAAGCTTTCTTT. It yields the protein CASTLPSRQNLNTEAFF. Combining the CDR3 with reference TRBV19 and TRBJ1-1 gives the whole variable domain DGGITQSPKYLFRKEGQNVTLSCEQNLNHDAMYWYRQDPGQGLRLIYYSQIVNDFQKGDIAEGYSVSREKKESFPLTVTSAQKNPTAFYLCASTLPSRQNLNTEAFFGQGTRLTVV.

The chain is built from TRBV6-2 or TRBV6-3 and TRBJ1-1; a possible D gene is TRBD1 (6 bases). The CDR3 is 14 residues long. Germline V lookup: CDR1 MNHEY, CDR2 SVGEGT. V was clipped by 0 bases and J by 6 bases, with 11 bases between them. In DNA, the CDR3 is TGTGCCAGCAGTTACTCTACAGGGTTACCTGAAGCTTTCTTT. Its protein product is CASSYSTGLPEAFF.

CDR3 coding DNA: TGTGCCAGCAGCCAAGATCTGGCGGCGGGCACAGATACGCAGTATTTT. Translation: CASSQDLAAGTDTQYF. The V and J genes are TRBV4-2 and TRBJ2-3; D uncertain. V was cut by 0 bases and J by 1 base, with 11 bases left in between. CDR3 length: 16 amino acids. The germline gives CDR1 LGHNA, CDR2 YNFKEQ.

This chain links TRBV6-2 or TRBV6-3 with TRBJ2-7; 8 positions agree with TRBD2. The CDR3 is 15 amino acids. Looked up from germline, CDR1 is MNHEY and CDR2 is SVGEGT. J was trimmed by 4 bases and V by 4 bases; bases with no gene match: 9. CDR3 DNA sequence: TGTGCCAGCAGTTCGATTTACGGGGGGGAATACGAGCAGTACTTC. Translated: CASSSIYGGEYEQYF.

This chain joins TRBV19 and TRBJ2-6; no definite D call. This CDR3 has 14 residues. The V gene's germline CDR1 is LNHDA and CDR2 SQIVND (reference sequence). V was cut by 5 bases and J by 4 bases, with 9 bases left in between. CDR3: CASSPVNGANVLTF. The CDR3 DNA reads TGTGCCAGTAGTCCGGTTAACGGGGCCAACGTCCTGACTTTC.

This clone was seen only a few times. The V and J genes are TRBV10-3 and TRBJ1-2; tentatively, D is TRBD1 (5 bases). Germline V gene lookup returns CDR1 ENHRY and CDR2 SYGVKD. The V end lost 4 bases, the J end lost 6 bases, and 12 bases lay between the germline ends. CDR3 length: 13 residues. As DNA, the CDR3 is TGTGCCATCAGTGGGGGCCAGTCTGATGGCTACACCTTC. Translating it yields CAISGGQSDGYTF.

This chain uses TRBV19 with TRBJ2-5; D remains ambiguous. Trimming took 4 bases from V and 3 from J, leaving 6 bases between them. Germline values: CDR1 LNHDA, CDR2 SQIVND (reference sequence). The CDR3 contains 12 residues. As DNA, the CDR3 is TGTGCCAGTAGTAAGACAAAAGAGACCCAGTACTTC. As protein: CASSKTKETQYF.

The chain links TRBV5-1 to TRBJ1-1; D possibly corresponds to TRBD1 (6 bases). Trimming cost V 1 base and J 1 base, with 11 bases left between them. The germline V gene encodes CDR1 SGHRS and CDR2 YFSETQ. The CDR3 is made up of 15 amino acids. The CDR3 DNA sequence: TGCGCCAGCAGCTTGTCCGGGACACCGAACACTGAAGCTTTCTTT. This sequence encodes CASSLSGTPNTEAFF.

This rearrangement joins TRBV3-1 (or the pseudogene TRBV3-2) to TRBJ1-2; TRBD1 matches 9 bases. This CDR3 has 13 residues. The V and J ends lost 4 bases and 6 bases, in that order; junction bases with no gene match: 3. The germline V gene has CDR1 LGHDT and CDR2 YNNKEL (reference sequence). CDR3 DNA sequence: TGTGCCAGCAGCCTTAGGACAGGGGATGGCTACACCTTC. Protein product: CASSLRTGDGYTF.

V is TRBV12-3 or TRBV12-4 and J is TRBJ2-3, with TRBD2 identical over 7 bases. Unmatched junction bases numbered 4, after V lost 6 bases and J lost 4 bases. CDR3 length equals 13 residues. CDR3 loop: CASRTGGADTQYF. CDR3 in DNA: TGTGCCAGCAGAACTGGGGGGGCAGATACGCAGTATTTT.

The chain links TRBV6-2 or TRBV6-3 to TRBJ2-7; possible D gene TRBD2, 6 bases. Trimming removed 6 bases from V and 2 bases from J, with 11 bases in between. The length of the CDR3 is 13 residues. Germline CDR1 is MNHEY and CDR2 is SVGEGT. The CDR3 reads CASRPGLPYEQYF. In DNA, the CDR3 is TGTGCCAGCAGGCCTGGACTACCCTACGAGCAGTACTTC.

The chain has TRBV6-2 or TRBV6-3 and TRBJ1-2; 8 bases agree with TRBD1. CDR3 size: 15 residues. Trimming cost V 3 bases and J 4 bases; bases outside gene matches: 7. CDR1 and CDR2 from the germline V gene are MNHEY and SVGEGT. The CDR3 bases are TGTGCCAGCAGTTATCCCACAGGGGGTATCTATGGCTACACCTTC. Its translation is CASSYPTGGIYGYTF.